This T cell receptor (beta chain) was recovered during a study of T-cell reconstitution after alpha-beta-depleted transplantation in children. This clonotype was seen repeatedly, ten times or more. Molecular barcoding with unique molecular identifiers was used for the TCRbeta library. TCRdb fed the PCR reads into MiXCR, producing one record per CDR3 protein. The repertoire has over 150,000 distinct CDR3 sequences, roughly 15% of them found once; the top ten carry about 13%. The V and J ends lost 5 bases and 0 bases, in that order; junction bases with no gene match: 19. This CDR3 is 20 amino acids long. Germline CDR1 and CDR2: MNHEY and SMNVEV (reference sequence).

The rearrangement links TRBV27 to TRBJ1-1; 9 bases fit TRBD1. This clonotype was obtained from a human donor who donated a stem cell graft to a child with acute lymphoblastic leukemia. The sequencing here drew on PBMCs from the stem cell graft donor, taken from the stem cell graft. CDR3 DNA: TGTGCCAGCAGTCTCCACCAAATCGTCCCGGGACAGGGTTTGAACACTGAAGCTTTCTTT. It encodes CASSLHQIVPGQGLNTEAFF.